These 8 T cell receptor beta chains came from one sample sequenced in a study of cytomegalovirus exposure and HLA in healthy donors (dated by TCRdb to the late 2010s). Library preparation employed the immunoSEQ multiplex PCR assay. For the multiplex PCR, a mixture combining 60 forward primers for TCR Vbeta segments and 13 reverse primers for TCR Jbeta segments was used. TCRdb took this table from immuneACCESS and kept in-frame rearrangements with V and J called. Such tables lack part of the clones; where checked against another copy, unresolved V genes explain under half of the gap, and the rest is unexplained. The sample profile shows some 130,000 clones; more than 75% of them were found once. The top ten constitute about 2% of the sample. Sequencing was performed on PBMCs. Receptors originate from a man aged 25 to 40 in good health and CMV-seronegative.

The rearrangement uses TRBV19 and TRBJ2-3, with 14 bases identical to TRBD2. The V and J ends lost 6 bases and 5 bases, in that order; junction bases with no gene match: 1. CDR1 LNHDA and CDR2 SQIVND come from the germline V gene (reference sequence). CDR3 size: 14 residues. CDR3: CASSGLAGGDTQYF. CDR3 sequence (DNA): TGTGCCAGTAGCGGACTAGCGGGAGGAGATACGCAGTATTTT. The variable domain in full, completed from reference TRBV19 and TRBJ2-3, reads DGGITQSPKYLFRKEGQNVTLSCEQNLNHDAMYWYRQDPGQGLRLIYYSQIVNDFQKGDIAEGYSVSREKKESFPLTVTSAQKNPTAFYLCASSGLAGGDTQYFGPGTRLTVL.

The chain has TRBV6-1 and TRBJ2-7; 9 bases fit TRBD1. V lost 10 bases to trimming and J lost 2 bases; unmatched junction nucleotides: 3. Per germline, CDR1 MNHNS and CDR2 SASEGT. The CDR3 spans 12 residues. The CDR3 DNA is TGTGCCACGGGACAGGGACCCTACGAGCAGTACTTC. Translated: CATGQGPYEQYF.

This chain uses TRBV28 with TRBJ1-5, with D possibly being TRBD1 (5 bases). The length of the CDR3 is 13 residues. The germline V and J ends were trimmed by 6 bases and 4 bases, with 10 bases remaining between them. Germline V gives CDR1 MDHEN, CDR2 SYDVKM. DNA of the CDR3: TGTGCCAGCAGGCCAGGGTGGAATCAGCCCCAGCATTTT. Translating it yields CASRPGWNQPQHF.

The genes are TRBV6-1 and TRBJ2-7; 11 bases are shared with TRBD2. Germline loops: CDR1 MNHNS, CDR2 SASEGT. The CDR3 is 14 amino acids. The V segment lost 4 bases and the J segment 4 bases; nucleotides outside the gene matches: 3. The CDR3 coding sequence is TGTGCCAGCAGTGGAACTAGCGGGGGATACGAGCAGTACTTC. It specifies CASSGTSGGYEQYF.

The rearrangement joins TRBV7-2 to TRBJ2-5; TRBD2 aligns across 11 bases. This CDR3 is 15 amino acids long. Trimming cost V 3 bases and J 4 bases; bases outside gene matches: 4. From germline, CDR1 is SGHTA and CDR2 FQGNSA. CDR3 in amino acids: CASSFLAGGIETQYF. The CDR3 DNA reads TGTGCCAGCAGCTTTTTAGCGGGAGGGATAGAGACCCAGTACTTC.

The chain uses TRBV10-1 and TRBJ1-5; D is unclear. This CDR3 comprises 11 residues. V lost 10 bases and J 6 bases, leaving 10 bases between the germline ends. Germline-derived CDR1 and CDR2 are WNHNN and SYGVQD (reference sequence). CDR3 region: CANPRSQPQHF. CDR3 sequence (DNA): TGCGCCAACCCACGTAGTCAGCCCCAGCATTTT.

The chain couples TRBV30 to TRBJ2-3; no reliable D call. This CDR3 spans 16 amino acids. Per the germline V gene, CDR1 is GTSNPN and CDR2 is SVGIG (reference sequence). V was pared by 3 bases and J by 2 bases, with 18 bases between. The CDR3 DNA reads TGTGCCTGGAGCCCATTGGCCTCTAGTTTCACAGATACGCAGTATTTT. It encodes CAWSPLASSFTDTQYF.

This chain connects TRBV7-9 to TRBJ2-7; 12 nucleotides agree with TRBD2. In germline, CDR1 is SEHNR, CDR2 FQNEAQ (reference sequence). This CDR3 spans 17 amino acids. The V segment lost 4 bases and the J segment 0 bases; nucleotides outside the gene matches: 7. CDR3 sequence reads: CASSSTGTSGYSYEQYF. CDR3 in DNA: TGTGCCAGCAGCTCAACCGGGACTAGCGGGTACTCCTACGAGCAGTACTTC.